The 19 T cell receptor beta chains listed next were all sequenced from one sample in a study of cytomegalovirus exposure and HLA in healthy donors. The PCR ran on 60 Vbeta and 13 Jbeta primers. Using immunoSEQ multiplex PCR, the repertoire was profiled, and TCRdb retains in-frame clones only, with some absent. The sample holds 110,000 to 150,000 clones; around 77% are singletons and the top ten take roughly 4.6%. Sequencing was carried out using PBMCs. These receptors all come from a woman aged 45-60 years in good health and CMV-seronegative.

In this sample, this clone turned up once. This chain uses TRBV5-1 with TRBJ2-1, with TRBD1 matching over 11 bases. CDR1 is SGHRS, CDR2 YFSETQ, per germline. Trimming removed 3 bases from V and 6 bases from J; junction bases left unmatched: 8. The CDR3 extends over 16 amino acids. CDR3 nucleotides: TGCGCCAGCAGCTGGGGCCCCGGGACAGGGGGCAATGAGCAGTTCTTC. The encoded protein is CASSWGPGTGGNEQFF.

The chain uses TRBV6-5 and TRBJ2-3, with 11 bases matching TRBD2. Per germline, CDR1 MNHEY and CDR2 SVGAGI. With V trimmed by 5 bases and J by 9 bases, 10 bases remained unmatched. The CDR3 runs to 15 residues. The CDR3 nucleotides are TGTGCCAGCAGTCCCTTTAGCGGGGGGGCCCGGACGCAGTATTTT. It is translated as CASSPFSGGARTQYF.

This sequence joins TRBV12-5 and TRBJ1-1; D unresolved. Trimming left V 3 bases short and J 0 bases short, with 14 bases between. The length of the CDR3 is 16 residues. Germline V CDR1 and CDR2: LGHNT, FRNRAP. The CDR3 nucleotides are TGTGCTAGTGGTTTACACGCCCGTACAGTGAACACTGAAGCTTTCTTT. The encoded protein is CASGLHARTVNTEAFF.

The chain employs TRBV5-1 and TRBJ2-3; D is possibly TRBD2 (6 bases). The CDR3 is 15 amino acids. CDR1 is SGHRS and CDR2 is YFSETQ in the germline V gene. Trimming shortened V by 5 bases and J by 2 bases, and 15 bases separated the two germline ends. This chain's CDR3 is CASSSVGGTTDTQYF. The CDR3 DNA reads as TGCGCCAGCAGTTCGGTGGGGGGAACCACAGATACGCAGTATTTT.

This chain joins TRBV28 and TRBJ2-5; TRBD2 matches 15 bases. The V gene end was trimmed by 4 bases and the J gene end by 5 bases; junction bases not matched to a gene: 8. The CDR3 runs 17 residues. Germline V CDR1 and CDR2: MDHEN, SYDVKM. CDR3 sequence: CASSSYRTSGGAETQYF. The DNA of the CDR3 is TGTGCCAGCAGTTCTTATCGGACTAGCGGGGGGGCGGAGACCCAGTACTTC.

This clone was seen a single time. The chain is built from TRBV6-6 and TRBJ1-2; tentatively, D is TRBD1 (6 bases). Germline-derived CDR1 and CDR2 are MNHNY and SVGAGI (reference sequence). The CDR3 extends over 16 amino acids. V gave up 7 bases and J gave up 7 bases, with 25 bases separating them. As DNA, the CDR3 is TGTGCCAGCACCCTAGGGGGTACGGATGGGCCGTTTGGCTACACCTTC. It codes for CASTLGGTDGPFGYTF.

This clone has only a few counts. The rearrangement uses TRBV9 and TRBJ2-7; 9 bases line up with TRBD2. The CDR3 has 16 amino acids. The junction had 10 bases not matched to a gene; V was cut back by 3 bases and J by 3 bases. Germline V gives CDR1 SGDLS, CDR2 YYNGEE. This chain's CDR3 is CASSGSGERGVYEQYF. CDR3 bases: TGTGCCAGCAGCGGATCAGGGGAGCGGGGGGTCTACGAGCAGTACTTC. The variable domain in full, with the rest retrieved from reference TRBV9 and TRBJ2-7, is DSGVTQTPKHLITATGQRVTLRCSPRSGDLSVYWYQQSLDQGLQFLIQYYNGEERAKGNILERFSAQQFPDLHSELNLSSLELGDSALYFCASSGSGERGVYEQYFGPGTRLTVT.

The chain has TRBV5-5 and TRBJ1-1, with D hard to call. This CDR3 is built from 17 residues. The V end lost 0 bases, the J end lost 0 bases, and 15 bases lay between the germline ends. The V gene's germline CDR1 is SGHKS and CDR2 YYEKEE (reference sequence). The CDR3 sequence: CASSLVGQDQMNTEAFF. The CDR3 DNA is TGTGCCAGCAGCTTGGTTGGGCAGGATCAAATGAACACTGAAGCTTTCTTT.

The genes are TRBV11-3 and TRBJ2-1; 7 bases fit TRBD2. The CDR3 consists of 13 residues. The trim removed 5 bases at V and 15 bases at J, leaving 13 bases unmatched. The germline CDR1 and CDR2 sequences are SGHNT and YENEEA. The CDR3 region has the DNA TGTGCCAGCAGCCCCGCCGGGCGGGGGAATCTGTTCTTC. Translating gives CASSPAGRGNLFF.

The chain has TRBV7-9 and TRBJ1-2; the D is unclear. The CDR3 has 14 amino acids. The ends were cut back, 5 bases at V and 8 bases at J, with 18 bases in the middle. In germline, CDR1 is SEHNR, CDR2 FQNEAQ (reference sequence). The CDR3 bases are TGTGCCAGCAGCATCCGGGAGAGTGCGGGCGGCTACACCTTC. Protein sequence: CASSIRESAGGYTF.

V gene TRBV9 combines with J gene TRBJ1-4, with 10 nucleotides matching TRBD1. This CDR3 is built from 13 residues. Germline lookup yields CDR1 SGDLS and CDR2 YYNGEE. Unmatched junction bases numbered 3, after V lost 5 bases and J lost 8 bases. DNA for the CDR3: TGTGCCAGCAGAGGACAGGGGGAGGAAAAACTGTTTTTT. It yields the protein CASRGQGEEKLFF.

This clone has just one count. The gene calls are TRBV27 and TRBJ2-7; D possibly corresponds to TRBD1 (5 bases). The germline V gene has CDR1 MNHEY and CDR2 SMNVEV (reference sequence). This CDR3 region has 14 residues. V lost 2 bases to trimming and J lost 2 bases, with 10 bases between them. Written as DNA, the CDR3 is TGTGCCAGCAGTTTACGTGGGGCGGCCTACGAGCAGTACTTC. Translating it yields CASSLRGAAYEQYF.

This clone was picked up one time. The rearrangement uses TRBV5-1 and TRBJ2-5, with a possible D match to TRBD1 (6 bases). V was clipped by 2 bases and J by 5 bases, with 16 bases between them. The length of the CDR3 is 15 residues. CDR1 and CDR2 (germline): SGHRS, YFSETQ. In DNA, the CDR3 is TGCGCCAGCAGCTTCCTTACCAGGGGAACCGAGACCCAGTACTTC. Translating it yields CASSFLTRGTETQYF.

The CDR3 nucleotides read TGTGCCAGCAGCTGGGACAGGGCCTACGAGCAGTACTTC. Its translation is CASSWDRAYEQYF. This chain uses TRBV7-3 with TRBJ2-7; 9 bases are a match to TRBD1. Trimming removed 4 bases from V and 2 bases from J; junction bases left unmatched: 0. CDR1 and CDR2 (germline): SGHTA, FQGTGA. This CDR3 is built from 13 residues. Using reference TRBV7-3 and TRBJ2-7 for the parts outside the CDR3, the full variable domain is GAGVSQTPSNKVTEKGKYVELRCDPISGHTALYWYRQSLGQGPEFLIYFQGTGAADDSGLPNDRFFAVRPEGSVSTLKIQRTERGDSAVYLCASSWDRAYEQYFGPGTRLTVT.

V usage is TRBV27 and J usage is TRBJ2-5, with 8 bases identical to TRBD1. With 3 bases clipped from V and 5 bases from J, the junction kept 8 bases outside the gene matches. The CDR3 runs 15 residues. Germline CDR1 is MNHEY and CDR2 is SMNVEV (reference sequence). CDR3 coding DNA: TGTGCCAGCAGTTTGGCAGGGGGCGCAGGGGAGACCCAGTACTTC. Translation: CASSLAGGAGETQYF.

This clone was detected once. This chain connects TRBV2 to TRBJ2-5; D might be TRBD1 (6 bases). V was trimmed by 6 bases and J by 4 bases, leaving 15 bases between them. Germline CDR1 reads SNHLY; CDR2 reads FYNNEI. The CDR3 runs to 14 residues. The DNA of the CDR3 is TGTGCCAGCAGGGGACGCATACAGGGAGAGACCCAGTACTTC. This translates into CASRGRIQGETQYF.

The chain uses TRBV7-2 and TRBJ1-2; D ambiguous. This CDR3 is 14 amino acids long. Germline V gene lookup returns CDR1 SGHTA and CDR2 FQGNSA. The V end was cut by 2 bases, the J end by 2 bases, with 9 bases between. CDR3 region: CASSLFAVNYGYTF. CDR3 nucleotide sequence: TGTGCCAGCAGCTTATTCGCGGTAAACTATGGCTACACCTTC.

A note on this clone: The junction and the germline gene differ at one end; a read error may be behind it. The chain recombines TRBV2 with TRBJ1-1, with 12 bases fitting TRBD1. The CDR3 spans 17 residues. CDR1 SNHLY and CDR2 FYNNEI come from the germline V gene. The CDR3 sequence is CASSKAPGQGASTEAFF. In DNA form, the CDR3 reads TGTGCCAGCAGTAAAGCACCGGGACAGGGGGCGAGCACTGAAGCTTTCTTT. The entire variable domain, with the rest obtained from reference TRBV2 and TRBJ1-1, is as follows: EPEVTQTPSHQVTQMGQEVILRCVPISNHLYFYWYRQILGQKVEFLVSFYNNEISEKSEIFDDQFSVERPDGSNFTLKIRSTKLEDSAMYFCASSKAPGQGASTEAFFGQGTRLTVV.

This chain uses TRBV7-3 with TRBJ2-2; 12 bases are a match to TRBD1. Germline V lookup: CDR1 SGHTA, CDR2 FQGTGA. This CDR3 has 15 amino acids. J lost 5 bases, V lost 5 bases, and 3 bases had no gene match. As DNA, the CDR3 is TGTGCCAGCAGCAGGGACAGGGGGCTTACCGGGGAGCTGTTTTTT. Protein: CASSRDRGLTGELFF.